What follows are 28 T cell receptor beta chains derived from one specimen sequenced in a study of blood T cell repertoires in COVID-19. Method: immunoSEQ multiplex PCR; TCRdb's copy keeps in-frame clones and lacks some. The table shows about 280,000 clones, with roughly 89% occurring only once. What was sequenced was peripheral blood. The receptors here all came from a man in his forties with acute or convalescent COVID-19.

The chain joins TRBV5-1 to TRBJ2-3; 8 bases agree with TRBD2. Germline assignment: CDR1 SGHRS and CDR2 YFSETQ. The CDR3 extends over 14 amino acids. Trimming cost V 1 base and J 4 bases; bases outside gene matches: 2. CDR3 sequence: CASSLTSGADTQYF. As DNA, the CDR3 is TGCGCCAGCAGCTTGACTAGCGGCGCAGATACGCAGTATTTT.

The rearrangement joins TRBV5-4 to TRBJ1-4, with 7 bases matching TRBD1. The trim removed 4 bases at V and 3 bases at J, leaving 6 bases unmatched. The CDR3 runs 15 residues. The germline V gene has CDR1 SGHNT and CDR2 YYREEE (reference sequence). The CDR3 region is CASSPTGAANEKLFF. In nucleotides, the CDR3 is TGTGCCAGCAGCCCAACAGGGGCGGCTAATGAAAAACTGTTTTTT.

Comments on this clone: Other DNA sequences from this sample encode an identical CDR3 as well. V is TRBV2 and J is TRBJ2-3, with 10 positions matching TRBD2. Per the germline V gene, CDR1 is SNHLY and CDR2 is FYNNEI. J lost 8 bases, V lost 8 bases, and 16 bases had no gene match. The CDR3 extends over 16 amino acids. Here the CDR3 DNA reads TGTGCCAGCCATGGGGGAGCGGGGGGGGGAAGGGGTACGCAGTATTTT. Its translation: CASHGGAGGGRGTQYF.

The chain recombines TRBV30 with TRBJ2-7; a possible D gene is TRBD1 (6 bases). Trimming cost V 1 base and J 6 bases, with 16 bases left between them. CDR1 and CDR2 (germline): GTSNPN, SVGIG (reference sequence). This CDR3 is 14 amino acids long. CDR3 sequence reads: CAWSDRFRGLEQYF. In nucleotides, the CDR3 is TGTGCCTGGAGTGATCGGTTCAGGGGCCTCGAGCAGTACTTC.

The chain uses TRBV5-6 and TRBJ1-5; D is unclear. Between the trimmed V and J ends, which lost 1 base and 3 bases, there was a span of 8 bases. The CDR3 covers 14 residues. Looked up from germline, CDR1 is SGHDT and CDR2 is YYEEEE. CDR3 bases: TGTGCCAGCAGCTTGTGGCAGGTCAATCAGCCCCAGCATTTT. This gives the protein CASSLWQVNQPQHF.

This chain connects TRBV6-2 or TRBV6-3 to TRBJ2-1; 15 nucleotides line up with TRBD2. With V trimmed by 5 bases and J by 4 bases, 6 bases remained unmatched. The V gene's germline CDR1 is MNHEY and CDR2 SVGEGT. CDR3 length: 17 amino acids. The CDR3 DNA reads as TGTGCCAGCAGTCCCCACGGACTAGCGGGGGGGTACAATGAGCAGTTCTTC. It encodes CASSPHGLAGGYNEQFF.

V gene TRBV28 combines with J gene TRBJ1-5; TRBD1 might be the D (6 bases). Per germline, CDR1 MDHEN and CDR2 SYDVKM. V lost 5 bases to trimming and J lost 0 bases, with 14 bases between them. The CDR3 contains 16 residues. The CDR3 bases are TGTGCCAGCAGTCCCGGGACAACTTATAGCAATCAGCCCCAGCATTTT. Encoded protein: CASSPGTTYSNQPQHF.

This clone has only one observation. The chain recombines TRBV19 with TRBJ1-2; D may be TRBD1 (5 bases). Germline V CDR1 and CDR2: LNHDA, SQIVND (reference sequence). This CDR3 region has 14 residues. V lost 7 bases and J lost 3, with 15 bases in between. The chain's CDR3 is CASTPGGYDYGYTF. CDR3 DNA: TGTGCCAGTACCCCCGGGGGGTACGACTATGGCTACACCTTC.

The chain carries TRBV27 and TRBJ1-6, with TRBD1 as a possible D gene (6 bases). The germline gives CDR1 MNHEY, CDR2 SMNVEV (reference sequence). Deletions cut 3 bases from V and 10 bases from J, with 7 bases between. CDR3 length: 12 amino acids. This CDR3 reads CASSLRGSPLHF. Here the CDR3 DNA reads TGTGCCAGCAGTTTGAGGGGGTCACCCCTCCACTTT.

The genes are TRBV5-1 and TRBJ1-4; D is perhaps TRBD1 (6 bases). Trimming removed 4 bases at V and 0 bases at J, with 13 bases between. Per germline, CDR1 SGHRS and CDR2 YFSETQ. The CDR3 spans 16 residues. The CDR3 nucleotides are TGCGCCAGCAGCATCCCAACAGGGTCAACTAATGAAAAACTGTTTTTT. Translating it yields CASSIPTGSTNEKLFF.

The rearrangement uses TRBV30 and TRBJ1-2, with 9 nucleotides matching TRBD1. The CDR3 has 14 amino acids. CDR1 GTSNPN and CDR2 SVGIG come from the germline V gene (reference sequence). V lost 5 bases to trimming and J lost 4 bases; unmatched junction nucleotides: 8. The CDR3 nucleotides are TGTGCCTGGGGGGACAGGGAGGTCGGCTATGGCTACACCTTC. Residues: CAWGDREVGYGYTF.

The rearrangement links TRBV2 to TRBJ2-7; 8 positions agree with TRBD1. The CDR3 contains 15 residues. The trim removed 6 bases at V and 1 base at J, leaving 8 bases unmatched. Germline CDR1 is SNHLY and CDR2 is FYNNEI. CDR3: CASSQDRATSYEQYF. In DNA form, the CDR3 reads TGTGCCAGCAGCCAGGACAGGGCGACTTCCTACGAGCAGTACTTC.

This clone occurred many times. The rearrangement joins TRBV2 to TRBJ2-7, with D perhaps TRBD2 (5 bases). Trimming left V 6 bases short and J 0 bases short, with 9 bases between. CDR1 is SNHLY, CDR2 FYNNEI, per germline. This CDR3 spans 13 amino acids. The CDR3 is CASRDWHSYEQYF. CDR3 nucleotide sequence: TGTGCCAGCAGGGACTGGCACTCCTACGAGCAGTACTTC.

The chain has TRBV28 and TRBJ1-5; TRBD1 is a possible D gene (5 bases). Germline-derived CDR1 and CDR2 are MDHEN and SYDVKM. The CDR3 covers 14 residues. V lost 2 bases to trimming and J lost 4 bases, with 9 bases between them. The CDR3 sequence is CASSLAGLNQPQHF. The CDR3 nucleotides are TGTGCCAGCAGTTTAGCAGGGCTTAATCAGCCCCAGCATTTT.

This sequence joins TRBV5-4 and TRBJ1-2, with D perhaps matching TRBD1 (6 bases). V lost 5 bases and J lost 4, with 18 bases in between. Germline V lookup: CDR1 SGHNT, CDR2 YYREEE (reference sequence). The CDR3 consists of 15 residues. CDR3: CASSLDRLGVYGYTF. The CDR3, as DNA: TGTGCCAGCAGTCTCGACAGGCTGGGGGTCTATGGCTACACCTTC.

The chain recombines TRBV9 with TRBJ2-7; TRBD1 aligns across 7 bases. V lost 0 bases to trimming and J lost 9 bases; unmatched junction nucleotides: 9. This CDR3 region has 14 residues. Germline V lookup: CDR1 SGDLS, CDR2 YYNGEE. CDR3 DNA sequence: TGTGCCAGCAGCGTAGGAGGACAGGATTATTGGCAGTACTTC. Its protein product is CASSVGGQDYWQYF. The entire variable domain, with the rest obtained from reference TRBV9 and TRBJ2-7, is as follows: DSGVTQTPKHLITATGQRVTLRCSPRSGDLSVYWYQQSLDQGLQFLIQYYNGEERAKGNILERFSAQQFPDLHSELNLSSLELGDSALYFCASSVGGQDYWQYFGPGTRLTVT.

V is TRBV6-5 and J is TRBJ2-3, with 8 nucleotides matching TRBD2. The CDR3 spans 16 residues. Germline assignment: CDR1 MNHEY and CDR2 SVGAGI. V gave up 3 bases and J gave up 0 bases; unmatched junction bases: 5. The chain's CDR3 is CASSYETSGSTDTQYF. The DNA of the CDR3 is TGTGCCAGCAGTTATGAAACTAGCGGAAGCACAGATACGCAGTATTTT.

The chain links TRBV3-1 (or the pseudogene TRBV3-2) to TRBJ1-2; 8 nucleotides line up with TRBD1. CDR1 and CDR2 from the germline V gene are LGHDT and YNNKEL (reference sequence). Losses at the gene ends were 2 bases for V and 6 bases for J; bases not matched to a gene: 2. This CDR3 spans 13 amino acids. The CDR3 here is CASSQQGADGYTF. The DNA for the CDR3 is TGTGCCAGCAGCCAACAGGGGGCGGATGGCTACACCTTC.

The chain employs TRBV20-1 and TRBJ2-2, with 10 bases matching TRBD2. Germline V gene data show CDR1 as DFQATT and CDR2 as SNEGSKA (reference sequence). This CDR3 contains 14 residues. Unmatched junction bases numbered 5, after V lost 6 bases and J lost 4 bases. The CDR3 region is CSASLAGVTGELFF. CDR3 DNA: TGCAGTGCGAGTCTAGCGGGGGTCACCGGGGAGCTGTTTTTT.

Only one count was recorded for this clone. The genes are TRBV3-1 (or the pseudogene TRBV3-2) and TRBJ2-6; TRBD1 might be the D (5 bases). V lost 2 bases and J 0 bases, leaving 17 bases between the germline ends. Germline values: CDR1 LGHDT, CDR2 YNNKEL (reference sequence). CDR3 length: 19 amino acids. The CDR3 DNA reads as TGTGCCAGCAGCCAACCATCTGGGGCCCGAGCCTCTGGGGCCAACGTCCTGACTTTC. Translation gives CASSQPSGARASGANVLTF.

V is TRBV10-3 and J is TRBJ1-1; 8 bases line up with TRBD1. Germline CDR1 reads ENHRY; CDR2 reads SYGVKD. CDR3 length equals 12 residues. Losses at the gene ends were 10 bases for V and 1 base for J; bases not matched to a gene: 2. Here the CDR3 reads CASGTGNTEAFF. The CDR3 DNA reads TGTGCCAGCGGGACAGGGAACACTGAAGCTTTCTTT.

J is TRBJ2-7 and V is TRBV6-5; tentatively, D is TRBD2 (6 bases). The CDR3 spans 15 residues. Deletions cut 6 bases from V and 2 bases from J, with 17 bases between. Looked up from germline, CDR1 is MNHEY and CDR2 is SVGAGI. The CDR3 DNA sequence: TGTGCCAGCAGCCTGGAGGGGCGCGGGGCCTACGAGCAGTACTTC. Translation gives CASSLEGRGAYEQYF.

This chain uses TRBV6-6 with TRBJ2-2, with 8 bases matching TRBD2. V shed 6 bases and J 3 bases; nucleotides not matched to a gene: 6. Germline-derived CDR1 and CDR2 are MNHNY and SVGAGI (reference sequence). There are 15 residues in the CDR3. DNA of the CDR3: TGTGCCAGCAGCGAGACTAGCGTCTACACCGGGGAGCTGTTTTTT. Translation: CASSETSVYTGELFF.

This clone was seen only once. The chain combines TRBV7-2 with TRBJ1-6; perhaps TRBD1 as D (6 bases). The V end lost 7 bases, the J end lost 5 bases, and 15 bases lay between the germline ends. Germline V gene lookup returns CDR1 SGHTA and CDR2 FQGNSA. CDR3 size: 15 residues. Written as DNA, the CDR3 is TGTGCCAGCACCCGGAGTCCAGGGGATAATTCACCCCTCCACTTT. This gives the protein CASTRSPGDNSPLHF. Based on the CDR3 plus reference TRBV7-2 and TRBJ1-6, the full variable domain is GAGVSQSPSNKVTEKGKDVELRCDPISGHTALYWYRQSLGQGLEFLIYFQGNSAPDKSGLPSDRFSAERTGGSVSTLTIQRTQQEDSAVYLCASTRSPGDNSPLHFGNGTRLTVT.

The rearrangement uses TRBV20-1 and TRBJ1-1; a weak D match, TRBD1 (5 bases). The V end was cut by 3 bases, the J end by 10 bases, with 12 bases between. The CDR3 loop spans 11 amino acids. CDR1 is DFQATT, CDR2 SNEGSKA, per germline (reference sequence). CDR3 coding DNA: TGCAGTGCTAGTTTTAGTCAGGGAGCTTTCTTT. It is translated as CSASFSQGAFF.

J is TRBJ2-7 and V is TRBV5-6, with D possibly TRBD1 on 5 matching bases. Germline V gene lookup returns CDR1 SGHDT and CDR2 YYEEEE. V was shortened by 3 bases and J by 2 bases, with 9 bases between the two germline ends. This CDR3 is 13 amino acids long. CDR3 region: CASSSTAPYEQYF. The CDR3 DNA reads TGTGCCAGCAGCTCGACAGCCCCCTACGAGCAGTACTTC.

V usage is TRBV10-1 and J usage is TRBJ1-5; D perhaps matches TRBD1 (5 bases). Germline CDR1 reads WNHNN; CDR2 reads SYGVQD (reference sequence). The germline V and J ends were trimmed by 3 bases and 1 base, with 13 bases remaining between them. The CDR3 totals 16 residues. The CDR3 spells CASSEGGRGSNQPQHF. The CDR3 bases are TGCGCCAGCAGTGAAGGAGGCCGGGGGAGCAATCAGCCCCAGCATTTT.

The chain recombines TRBV19 with TRBJ2-2; D might be TRBD2 (5 bases). V lost 5 bases and J 3 bases, leaving 22 bases between the germline ends. Germline V gene sequence: CDR1 LNHDA, CDR2 SQIVND (reference sequence). The CDR3 loop spans 18 amino acids. Here the CDR3 DNA reads TGTGCCAGTAGTCCCTCGCCATTAGGGAGTCTTTACACCGGGGAGCTGTTTTTT. Its translation: CASSPSPLGSLYTGELFF.